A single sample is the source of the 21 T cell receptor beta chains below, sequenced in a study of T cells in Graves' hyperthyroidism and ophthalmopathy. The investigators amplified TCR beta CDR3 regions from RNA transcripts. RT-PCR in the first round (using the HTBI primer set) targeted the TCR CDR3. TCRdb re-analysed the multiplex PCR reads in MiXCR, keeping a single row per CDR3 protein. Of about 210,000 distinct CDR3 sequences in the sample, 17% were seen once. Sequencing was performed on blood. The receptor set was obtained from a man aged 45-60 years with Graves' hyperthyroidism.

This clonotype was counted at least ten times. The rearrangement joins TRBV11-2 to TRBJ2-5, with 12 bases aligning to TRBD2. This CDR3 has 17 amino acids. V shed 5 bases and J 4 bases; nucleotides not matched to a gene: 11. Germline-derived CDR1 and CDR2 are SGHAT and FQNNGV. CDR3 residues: CASSHRLAGGPRETQYF. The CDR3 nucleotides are TGTGCCAGCAGCCATCGGCTAGCGGGAGGGCCGAGAGAGACCCAGTACTTC.

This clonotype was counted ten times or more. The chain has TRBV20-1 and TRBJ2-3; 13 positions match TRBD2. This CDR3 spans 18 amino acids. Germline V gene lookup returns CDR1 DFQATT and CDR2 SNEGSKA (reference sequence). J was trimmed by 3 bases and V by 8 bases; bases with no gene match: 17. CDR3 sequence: CSLTSGTSGVKRTDTQYF. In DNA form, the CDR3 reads TGCAGTCTAACCTCCGGGACTAGCGGGGTTAAACGAACAGATACGCAGTATTTT.

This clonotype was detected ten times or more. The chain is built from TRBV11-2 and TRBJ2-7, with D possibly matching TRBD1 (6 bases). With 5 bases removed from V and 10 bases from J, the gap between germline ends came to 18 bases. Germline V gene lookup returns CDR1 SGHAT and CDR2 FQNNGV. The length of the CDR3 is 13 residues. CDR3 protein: CASSRYGTDRQYF. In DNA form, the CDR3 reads TGTGCCAGCAGCCGATACGGGACGGACAGACAGTACTTC. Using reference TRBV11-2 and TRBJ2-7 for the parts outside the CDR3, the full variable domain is EAGVAQSPRYKIIEKRQSVAFWCNPISGHATLYWYQQILGQGPKLLIQFQNNGVVDDSQLPKDRFSAERLKGVDSTLKIQPAKLEDSAVYLCASSRYGTDRQYFGPGTRLTVT.

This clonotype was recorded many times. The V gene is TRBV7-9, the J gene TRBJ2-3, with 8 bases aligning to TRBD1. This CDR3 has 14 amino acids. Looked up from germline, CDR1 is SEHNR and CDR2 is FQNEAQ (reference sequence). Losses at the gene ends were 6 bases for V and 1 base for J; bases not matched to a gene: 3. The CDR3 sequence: CASSLTGGTDTQYF. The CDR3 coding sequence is TGTGCCAGCAGTTTGACAGGGGGCACAGATACGCAGTATTTT.

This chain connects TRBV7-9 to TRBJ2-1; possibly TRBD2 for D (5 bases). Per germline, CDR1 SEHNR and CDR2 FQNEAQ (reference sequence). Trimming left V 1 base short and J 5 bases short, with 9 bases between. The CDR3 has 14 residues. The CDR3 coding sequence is TGTGCCAGCAGCTTAGTCGGGGAGAACAATGAGCAGTTCTTC. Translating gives CASSLVGENNEQFF.

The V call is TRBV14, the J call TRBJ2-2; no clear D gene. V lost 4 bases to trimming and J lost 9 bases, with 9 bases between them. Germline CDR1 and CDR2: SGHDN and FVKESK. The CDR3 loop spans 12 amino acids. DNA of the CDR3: TGTGCCAGCAGCCTTTTCGGAAGGGAGCTGTTTTTT. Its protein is CASSLFGRELFF.

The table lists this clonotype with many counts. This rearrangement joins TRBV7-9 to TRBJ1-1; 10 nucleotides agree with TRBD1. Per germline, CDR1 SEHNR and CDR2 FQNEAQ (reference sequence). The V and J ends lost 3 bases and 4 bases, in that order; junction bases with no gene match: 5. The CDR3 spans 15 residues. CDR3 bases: TGTGCCAGCAGCTTCGACAGGGGGCTTGTCACTGAAGCTTTCTTT. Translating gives CASSFDRGLVTEAFF. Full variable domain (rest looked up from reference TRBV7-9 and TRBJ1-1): DTGVSQNPRHKITKRGQNVTFRCDPISEHNRLYWYRQTLGQGPEFLTYFQNEAQLEKSRLLSDRFSAERPKGSFSTLEIQRTEQGDSAMYLCASSFDRGLVTEAFFGQGTRLTVV.

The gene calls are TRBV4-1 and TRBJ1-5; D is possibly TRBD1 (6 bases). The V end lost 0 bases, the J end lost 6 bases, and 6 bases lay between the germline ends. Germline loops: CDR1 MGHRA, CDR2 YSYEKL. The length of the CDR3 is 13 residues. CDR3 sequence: CASSQEGAQPQHF. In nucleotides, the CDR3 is TGCGCCAGCAGCCAAGAGGGGGCTCAGCCCCAGCATTTT.

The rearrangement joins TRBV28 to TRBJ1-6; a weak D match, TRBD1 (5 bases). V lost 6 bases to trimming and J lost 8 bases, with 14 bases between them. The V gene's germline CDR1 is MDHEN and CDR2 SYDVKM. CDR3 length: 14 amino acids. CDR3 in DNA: TGTGCCAGCAGCCCACCAGGGTTTGATTCACCCCTCCACTTT. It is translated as CASSPPGFDSPLHF.

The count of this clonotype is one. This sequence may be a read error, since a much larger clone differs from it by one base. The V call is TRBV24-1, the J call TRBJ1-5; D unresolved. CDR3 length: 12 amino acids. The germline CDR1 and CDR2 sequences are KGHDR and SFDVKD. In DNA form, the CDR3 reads TGTGCCACCTCCGAAAGGAGTCAGCCCCGGCATTTT. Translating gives CATSERSQPRHF.

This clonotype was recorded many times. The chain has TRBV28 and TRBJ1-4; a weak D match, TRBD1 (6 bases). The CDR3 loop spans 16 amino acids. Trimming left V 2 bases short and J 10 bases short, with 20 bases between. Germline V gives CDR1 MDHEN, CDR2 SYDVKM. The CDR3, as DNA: TGTGCCAGCAGTTTAGGATCAGTACAGGGCCGAGGAAAACTGTTTTTT. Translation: CASSLGSVQGRGKLFF.

This CDR3 is CSARLAGSTRQETQYF. CDR3 coding DNA: TGCAGTGCTAGACTAGCGGGCTCCACCCGCCAAGAGACCCAGTACTTC. J is TRBJ2-5 and V is TRBV20-1; TRBD2 agrees at 8 bases. The CDR3 runs to 16 residues. Germline V gene sequence: CDR1 DFQATT, CDR2 SNEGSKA (reference sequence). The junction had 9 bases not matched to a gene; V was cut back by 2 bases and J by 1 base.

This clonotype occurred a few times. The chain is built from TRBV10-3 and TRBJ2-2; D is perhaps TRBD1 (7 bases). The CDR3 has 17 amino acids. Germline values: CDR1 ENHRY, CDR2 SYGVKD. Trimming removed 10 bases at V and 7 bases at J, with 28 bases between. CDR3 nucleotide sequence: TGTGCCACCAGGGAGGACAGGTTCTCCCGAGGGAGCGGGGAGCTGTTTTTT. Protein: CATREDRFSRGSGELFF.

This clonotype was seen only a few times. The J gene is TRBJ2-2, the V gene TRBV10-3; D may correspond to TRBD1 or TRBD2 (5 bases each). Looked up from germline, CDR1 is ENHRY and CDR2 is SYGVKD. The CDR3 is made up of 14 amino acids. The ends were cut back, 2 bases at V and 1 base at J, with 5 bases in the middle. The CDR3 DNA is TGTGCCATCAGTGAGGGGGGGAACACCGGGGAGCTGTTTTTT. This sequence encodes CAISEGGNTGELFF.

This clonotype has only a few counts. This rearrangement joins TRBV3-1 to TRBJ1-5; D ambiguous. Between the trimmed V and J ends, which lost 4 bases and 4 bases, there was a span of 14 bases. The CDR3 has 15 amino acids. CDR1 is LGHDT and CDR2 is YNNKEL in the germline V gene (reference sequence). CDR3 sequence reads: CASSPDPTPNQPQHF. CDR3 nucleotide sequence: TGTGCCAGCAGCCCCGACCCCACCCCGAATCAGCCCCAGCATTTT.

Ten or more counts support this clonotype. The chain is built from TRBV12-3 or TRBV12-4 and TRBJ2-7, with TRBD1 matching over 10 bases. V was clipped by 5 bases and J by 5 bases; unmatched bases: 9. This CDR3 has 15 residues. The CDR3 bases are TGTGCCAGCAGTACCCCCGACAGGGGGCTGCACGAGCAGTACTTC. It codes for CASSTPDRGLHEQYF.

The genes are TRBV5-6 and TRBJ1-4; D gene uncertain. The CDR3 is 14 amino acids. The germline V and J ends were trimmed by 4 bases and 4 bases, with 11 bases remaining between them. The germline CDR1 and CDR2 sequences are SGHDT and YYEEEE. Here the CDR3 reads CASSGGIVNEKLFF. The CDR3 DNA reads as TGTGCCAGCAGCGGCGGGATCGTTAATGAAAAACTGTTTTTT.

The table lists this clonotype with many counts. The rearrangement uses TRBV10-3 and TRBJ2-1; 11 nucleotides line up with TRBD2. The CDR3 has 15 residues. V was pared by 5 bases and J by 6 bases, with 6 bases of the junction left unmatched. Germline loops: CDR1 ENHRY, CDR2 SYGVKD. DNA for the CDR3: TGTGCCATCAGTCAACTAGCGGGAGTTGGCAATGAGCAGTTCTTC. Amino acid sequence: CAISQLAGVGNEQFF.

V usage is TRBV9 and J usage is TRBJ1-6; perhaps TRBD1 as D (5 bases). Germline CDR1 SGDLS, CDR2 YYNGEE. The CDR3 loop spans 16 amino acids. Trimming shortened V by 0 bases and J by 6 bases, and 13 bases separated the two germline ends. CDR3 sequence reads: CASSVAAGQSNSPLHF. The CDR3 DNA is TGTGCCAGCAGCGTAGCGGCGGGGCAGAGTAATTCACCCCTCCACTTT.

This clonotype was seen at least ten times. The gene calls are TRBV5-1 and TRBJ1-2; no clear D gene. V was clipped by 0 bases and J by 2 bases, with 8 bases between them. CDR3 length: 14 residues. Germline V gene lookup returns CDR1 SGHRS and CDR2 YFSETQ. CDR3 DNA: TGCGCCAGCAGCTTGGGGTCGGAGAACTATGGCTACACCTTC. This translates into CASSLGSENYGYTF.

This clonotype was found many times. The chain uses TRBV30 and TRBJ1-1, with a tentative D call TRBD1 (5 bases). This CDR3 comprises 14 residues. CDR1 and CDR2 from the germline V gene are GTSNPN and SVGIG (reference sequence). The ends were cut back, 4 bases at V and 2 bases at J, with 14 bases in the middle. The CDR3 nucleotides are TGTGCCTGGACATTAGCCCAGGGAAACACTGAAGCTTTCTTT. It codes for CAWTLAQGNTEAFF. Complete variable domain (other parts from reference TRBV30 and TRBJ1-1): SQTIHQWPATLVQPVGSPLSLECTVEGTSNPNLYWYRQAAGRGLQLLFYSVGIGQISSEVPQNLSASRPQDRQFILSSKKLLLSDSGFYLCAWTLAQGNTEAFFGQGTRLTVV.